These 28 T cell receptor beta chains originate from one sample sequenced in a study of shared clonotypes between healthy human individuals (dated by TCRdb to 2020 to 2022). Libraries were constructed by the immunoSEQ multiplex PCR assay. What TCRdb holds here is the immuneACCESS table cut down to in-frame rearrangements. Part of the clones is not present; checked against another copy, under half of the missing clones reflect an unresolved V gene, and the others are unexplained. The sample includes about 2.3 million clones, with about 90% observed a single time. The ten most abundant clones make up roughly 0.34% of the sample. Sequencing used naive CD4+ T cells from PBMCs. In the paper's terms, the cell subset or site label means: CD45RA+ positively selected. The receptors stem from a man aged 18 to 35 in good health. Some clones in this sample may be carry-over from other donors' samples.

The gene calls are TRBV6-4 and TRBJ2-7, with D possibly called TRBD1 or TRBD2 (6 bases each). This CDR3 has 14 residues. The germline CDR1 and CDR2 sequences are MRHNA and SNTAGT. Trimming took off 3 bases at V and 4 bases at J, with 13 bases between the two ends. The CDR3 bases are TGTGCCAGCAGTGAAGAGAGGGGGAGGTACGAGCAGTACTTC. This gives the protein CASSEERGRYEQYF.

The gene calls are TRBV7-9 and TRBJ2-2; a weak D match, TRBD2 (5 bases). CDR1 and CDR2 (germline): SEHNR, FQNEAQ (reference sequence). Trimming removed 5 bases from V and 2 bases from J, with 15 bases in between. The CDR3 is made up of 16 amino acids. CDR3 residues: CASSPRLSENTGELFF. The DNA for the CDR3 is TGTGCCAGCAGCCCCCGACTAAGCGAAAACACCGGGGAGCTGTTTTTT.

The chain carries TRBV11-2 and TRBJ1-2; D remains unclear. V shed 4 bases and J shed 2 bases, with 11 bases lying between them. Germline CDR1 and CDR2: SGHAT and FQNNGV. This CDR3 region has 14 residues. The DNA for the CDR3 is TGTGCCAGCAGCTCCATCCGAGGGAACTATGGCTACACCTTC. It specifies CASSSIRGNYGYTF.

The chain carries TRBV6-5 and TRBJ2-7, with 8 bases identical to TRBD2. The V gene end was trimmed by 2 bases and the J gene end by 4 bases; junction bases not matched to a gene: 7. Germline-derived CDR1 and CDR2 are MNHEY and SVGAGI. This CDR3 has 15 residues. The chain's CDR3 is CASSYAGLGTYEQYF. The CDR3 bases are TGTGCCAGCAGTTACGCGGGACTAGGGACGTACGAGCAGTACTTC.

The genes are TRBV28 and TRBJ2-7; D possibly corresponds to TRBD2 (7 bases). Germline loops: CDR1 MDHEN, CDR2 SYDVKM. This CDR3 is 13 amino acids long. Trimming took off 11 bases at V and 6 bases at J, with 20 bases between the two ends. In DNA form, the CDR3 reads TGTGCCGGGGGGGGACACGGGGCCTCCGAGCAGTACTTC. The encoded protein is CAGGGHGASEQYF.

Only one count was recorded for this clone. The chain employs TRBV5-1 and TRBJ1-2; D is undetermined. Germline V gene lookup returns CDR1 SGHRS and CDR2 YFSETQ. Trimming stripped 2 bases from V and 0 bases from J, with 14 bases between. CDR3 length equals 16 residues. CDR3: CASSFSGPLANYGYTF. The CDR3 DNA sequence: TGCGCCAGCAGCTTCTCCGGGCCGTTAGCTAACTATGGCTACACCTTC.

In its sample, this clone was seen once. This rearrangement joins TRBV25-1 to TRBJ1-2, with D possibly TRBD1 on 6 matching bases. V was pared by 6 bases and J by 3 bases, with 17 bases between. Germline lookup yields CDR1 MGHDK and CDR2 SYGVNS. The CDR3 loop spans 15 amino acids. In DNA form, the CDR3 reads TGTGCCAGCAGCCCCTCAGGGGCGTTGGACTATGGCTACACCTTC. This gives the protein CASSPSGALDYGYTF.

This chain connects TRBV7-2 to TRBJ2-1; TRBD2 aligns across 7 bases. Germline-derived CDR1 and CDR2 are SGHTA and FQGNSA. The J segment lost 3 bases and the V segment lost 6 bases, leaving 11 bases of the junction unmatched. The CDR3 contains 16 residues. CDR3 loop: CASRPILAGYYNEQFF. The CDR3 DNA reads as TGTGCCAGCAGACCCATCTTAGCGGGTTACTACAATGAGCAGTTCTTC.

The V gene is TRBV11-1, the J gene TRBJ2-2, with TRBD2 matching over 10 bases. CDR3 length: 16 residues. CDR1 and CDR2 (germline): SGHAT, FQDESV (reference sequence). Unmatched junction bases numbered 2, after V lost 3 bases and J lost 1 base. The CDR3 DNA sequence: TGTGCCAGCAGCTTCGGACTAGCGGTGAACACCGGGGAGCTGTTTTTT. Protein product: CASSFGLAVNTGELFF.

Note on this clone: The same CDR3 arises from other DNA sequences in this sample as well. The chain uses TRBV7-2 and TRBJ2-2; D gene uncertain. The ends were cut back, 1 base at V and 8 bases at J, with 8 bases in the middle. The CDR3 length is 13 residues. The germline CDR1 and CDR2 sequences are SGHTA and FQGNSA. The CDR3 here is CASSLGRAGELFF. The DNA for the CDR3 is TGTGCCAGCAGCTTAGGTCGGGCGGGGGAGCTGTTTTTT.

J is TRBJ2-4 and V is TRBV29-1, with TRBD2 identical over 7 bases. Per the germline V gene, CDR1 is SQVTM and CDR2 is ANQGSEA. The ends lost 6 bases at V and 3 bases at J; junction bases unmatched: 11. This CDR3 region has 15 residues. The CDR3 coding sequence is TGCAGCGTCCGTTGGCGGGAGTATGGCAAAAACATTCAGTACTTC. Translated, it gives CSVRWREYGKNIQYF.

The gene calls are TRBV14 and TRBJ1-1; 7 positions agree with TRBD1. This CDR3 region has 16 residues. Losses at the gene ends were 4 bases for V and 5 bases for J; bases not matched to a gene: 13. Germline assignment: CDR1 SGHDN and CDR2 FVKESK. CDR3 in DNA: TGTGCCAGCAGCCGCCAACAAGGTACAGGGGTGACTGAAGCTTTCTTT. Protein: CASSRQQGTGVTEAFF.

V is TRBV28 and J is TRBJ2-7; either TRBD1 or TRBD2 may supply D (6 bases each). Trimming stripped 6 bases from V and 5 bases from J, with 17 bases between. This CDR3 region has 14 residues. Germline V gene data show CDR1 as MDHEN and CDR2 as SYDVKM. CDR3 coding DNA: TGTGCCAGCAGACGGGAGAGGCAGGGGCACGAGCAGTACTTC. This translates into CASRRERQGHEQYF. Based on the CDR3 plus reference TRBV28 and TRBJ2-7, the full variable domain is DVKVTQSSRYLVKRTGEKVFLECVQDMDHENMFWYRQDPGLGLRLIYFSYDVKMKEKGDIPEGYSVSREKKERFSLILESASTNQTSMYLCASRRERQGHEQYFGPGTRLTVT.

The V call is TRBV27, the J call TRBJ2-7, with TRBD1 as a possible D gene (6 bases). Germline-derived CDR1 and CDR2 are MNHEY and SMNVEV (reference sequence). With 6 bases removed from V and 6 bases from J, the gap between germline ends came to 12 bases. This CDR3 comprises 12 residues. The CDR3 spells CASSLQGSEQYF. Written as DNA, the CDR3 is TGTGCCAGCAGCCTACAGGGATCCGAGCAGTACTTC.

CDR3 protein: CASSVEAGAGNTIYF. CDR3 nucleotides: TGTGCCAGCAGCGTAGAAGCGGGGGCTGGAAACACCATATATTTT. The V gene is TRBV9, the J gene TRBJ1-3; D is possibly TRBD1 (5 bases). The CDR3 spans 15 residues. CDR1 and CDR2 (germline): SGDLS, YYNGEE. V lost 0 bases and J 2 bases, leaving 9 bases between the germline ends.

The V call is TRBV6-1, the J call TRBJ2-7; the D is unclear. V lost 6 bases and J lost 7, with 7 bases in between. Germline V lookup: CDR1 MNHNS, CDR2 SASEGT. The CDR3 covers 10 residues. The CDR3 protein is CASRALEQYF. DNA for the CDR3: TGTGCCAGCAGGGCATTGGAGCAGTACTTC.

The chain has TRBV9 and TRBJ1-2, with TRBD1 matching over 8 bases. Looked up from germline, CDR1 is SGDLS and CDR2 is YYNGEE. V was pared by 0 bases and J by 4 bases, with 5 bases of the junction left unmatched. There are 15 residues in the CDR3. In nucleotides, the CDR3 is TGTGCCAGCAGCGTAGGGGGACAGGCCGGCTATGGCTACACCTTC. This sequence encodes CASSVGGQAGYGYTF.

V gene TRBV5-6 combines with J gene TRBJ1-1, with D maybe TRBD1 (5 bases). V was clipped by 3 bases and J by 7 bases, with 7 bases between them. Per the germline V gene, CDR1 is SGHDT and CDR2 is YYEEEE. CDR3 length equals 11 residues. In DNA form, the CDR3 reads TGTGCCAGCAGCTCAGGGCATGAAGCTTTCTTT. It encodes CASSSGHEAFF. The whole variable domain, remainder taken from reference TRBV5-6 and TRBJ1-1, is DAGVTQSPTHLIKTRGQQVTLRCSPKSGHDTVSWYQQALGQGPQFIFQYYEEEERQRGNFPDRFSGHQFPNYSSELNVNALLLGDSALYLCASSSGHEAFFGQGTRLTVV.

The V call is TRBV5-1, the J call TRBJ1-2; weak D call: TRBD1 (5 bases). The germline V and J ends were trimmed by 2 bases and 4 bases, with 15 bases remaining between them. This CDR3 is built from 15 residues. Germline values: CDR1 SGHRS, CDR2 YFSETQ. The CDR3, as DNA: TGCGCCAGCAGCTTAGTAGGGGAGTGGGCCTATGGCTACACCTTC. It yields the protein CASSLVGEWAYGYTF.

CDR3 residues: CASSLPTGSLHGEAFF. The CDR3 DNA reads TGTGCCAGCAGCTTACCCACGGGGTCTCTCCACGGGGAAGCTTTCTTT. The chain couples TRBV7-9 to TRBJ1-1; no clear D gene. CDR3 length: 16 amino acids. With 2 bases removed from V and 8 bases from J, the gap between germline ends came to 21 bases. Germline V gene data show CDR1 as SEHNR and CDR2 as FQNEAQ (reference sequence).

The genes are TRBV7-2 and TRBJ1-1; tentative D call: TRBD1 (5 bases). CDR3 size: 13 residues. The V gene's germline CDR1 is SGHTA and CDR2 FQGNSA. V was pared by 3 bases and J by 6 bases, with 11 bases between. The CDR3 DNA sequence: TGTGCCAGCAGCTTCACTAGGGACGCTGAAGCTTTCTTT. It translates to CASSFTRDAEAFF.

The V and J genes are TRBV2 and TRBJ2-1, with 7 bases identical to TRBD1. The CDR3 sequence is 14 residues long. V was clipped by 6 bases and J by 2 bases; unmatched bases: 4. Germline V gene sequence: CDR1 SNHLY, CDR2 FYNNEI. The CDR3 here is CASRRTGPYNEQFF. CDR3 nucleotide sequence: TGTGCCAGCAGGCGGACAGGTCCCTACAATGAGCAGTTCTTC.

V usage is TRBV25-1 and J usage is TRBJ2-5; unclear D gene. Trimming stripped 3 bases from V and 4 bases from J, with 24 bases between. The CDR3 sequence is 18 residues long. Germline V gene lookup returns CDR1 MGHDK and CDR2 SYGVNS. The CDR3 reads CASSDPLDPKEYTETQYF. The DNA of the CDR3 is TGTGCCAGCAGTGATCCTTTGGACCCCAAGGAGTATACAGAGACCCAGTACTTC.

The J gene is TRBJ2-2, the V gene TRBV5-1, with TRBD2 matching over 14 bases. CDR1 and CDR2 (germline): SGHRS, YFSETQ. This CDR3 spans 17 amino acids. Unmatched junction bases numbered 8, after V lost 4 bases and J lost 6 bases. The CDR3 sequence: CASSPGTSGRSAGELFF. CDR3 DNA sequence: TGCGCCAGCAGCCCCGGGACTAGCGGGAGAAGCGCCGGGGAGCTGTTTTTT.

The chain links TRBV19 to TRBJ1-4; D is unresolved. With 3 bases removed from V and 8 bases from J, the gap between germline ends came to 22 bases. The germline V gene has CDR1 LNHDA and CDR2 SQIVND (reference sequence). The CDR3 sequence is 17 residues long. This CDR3 reads CASSIARRMRVGEKLFF. CDR3 nucleotide sequence: TGTGCCAGTAGTATCGCCCGCCGAATGAGAGTCGGGGAAAAACTGTTTTTT.

V gene TRBV5-1 combines with J gene TRBJ1-1, with 10 nucleotides matching TRBD1. CDR3 length equals 15 residues. V shed 4 bases and J 5 bases; nucleotides not matched to a gene: 8. Germline V gene data show CDR1 as SGHRS and CDR2 as YFSETQ. CDR3 in DNA: TGCGCCAGCAGCGCCAGACAGGGGGCGATTACTGAAGCTTTCTTT. Protein product: CASSARQGAITEAFF. Together with reference TRBV5-1 and TRBJ1-1, the CDR3 gives the full variable domain: KAGVTQTPRYLIKTRGQQVTLSCSPISGHRSVSWYQQTPGQGLQFLFEYFSETQRNKGNFPGRFSGRQFSNSRSEMNVSTLELGDSALYLCASSARQGAITEAFFGQGTRLTVV.

The chain recombines TRBV28 with TRBJ2-7; 8 bases are shared with TRBD1. The CDR3 is 15 amino acids. The V gene end was trimmed by 5 bases and the J gene end by 1 base; junction bases not matched to a gene: 7. Germline V gives CDR1 MDHEN, CDR2 SYDVKM. This CDR3 is CASSRRTGSSYEQYF. The CDR3 DNA reads as TGTGCCAGCAGTCGCCGGACAGGGAGTTCCTACGAGCAGTACTTC.

The count of this clone is one. The rearrangement links TRBV10-3 to TRBJ1-2; 9 bases match TRBD1. This CDR3 has 12 residues. J lost 8 bases, V lost 7 bases, and 5 bases had no gene match. Germline loops: CDR1 ENHRY, CDR2 SYGVKD. The DNA for the CDR3 is TGTGCCATCACAGGGACAGGGACAGGCTACACCTTC. Protein: CAITGTGTGYTF.